This TCR beta chain came from a study of neurological immune-mediated disorders. Study-wide findings and caveats: HTLV-1-associated myelopathy ranked highest for TCR clonal expansion and multiple sclerosis lowest, beneath healthy controls.

This CDR3 is built from 14 residues. V lost 5 bases and J lost 5, with 15 bases in between. The germline gives CDR1 LGHNA, CDR2 YSLEER. As for the cDNA, it was generated by 5'RACE with 10-nucleotide random UMIs. MiXCR was run by TCRdb on the 5' RACE reads, yielding one entry per CDR3 protein. The table records around 32,000 distinct CDR3 sequences, about 12% of them present only once. This clonotype has ten or more counts. The antigen remains undetermined. The sample taken for sequencing was PBMCs. This TCR was sampled from a woman in her fifties or sixties in good health. J is TRBJ2-5 and V is TRBV4-3; D ambiguous. The CDR3 DNA sequence: TGCGCCAGCAGCTCCTGGTCACAGAAGGAGACCCAGTACTTC. Encoded protein: CASSSWSQKETQYF.